The 4 T cell receptor beta chains in this list originate from one sample, sequenced in a study of T cells in Graves' hyperthyroidism and ophthalmopathy. Researchers amplified the TCR beta CDR3 regions from RNA transcripts. TCR CDR3 underwent first-round RT-PCR with the HTBI primer set. One entry per CDR3 protein, called by TCRdb with MiXCR from the multiplex PCR reads. The sample includes under 350,000 distinct CDR3 sequences, over 15% of them seen just once. The sequenced material came from blood. These receptors came from a woman between 45 and 65 years old with Graves' hyperthyroidism.

The V and J genes are TRBV27 and TRBJ2-7; D perhaps matches TRBD2 (5 bases). V was clipped by 3 bases and J by 7 bases, with 10 bases between them. CDR1 and CDR2 (germline): MNHEY, SMNVEV (reference sequence). This CDR3 contains 12 residues. The CDR3 protein is CASSFFRGEQYF. The CDR3 DNA reads TGTGCCAGCAGTTTTTTCCGCGGGGAGCAGTACTTC.

This chain joins TRBV20-1 and TRBJ2-1; TRBD2 is a possible D gene (5 bases). CDR3 length: 16 residues. Germline V gene sequence: CDR1 DFQATT, CDR2 SNEGSKA (reference sequence). The V end was cut by 0 bases, the J end by 0 bases, with 12 bases between. The CDR3 bases are TGCAGTGCTAGAGATCTCCGGACTGGCTCCTACAATGAGCAGTTCTTC. Translated, it gives CSARDLRTGSYNEQFF.

This clonotype appeared a few times. This rearrangement joins TRBV5-4 to TRBJ2-1; 8 bases agree with TRBD1. In germline, CDR1 is SGHNT, CDR2 YYREEE (reference sequence). The CDR3 sequence is 23 residues long. V was clipped by 0 bases and J by 4 bases; unmatched bases: 27. DNA of the CDR3: TGTGCCAGCAGCTTGGGCCGTCAACCGGTCCCGGGACAGGTATCGGTTCTATACAATGAGCAGTTCTTC. This sequence encodes CASSLGRQPVPGQVSVLYNEQFF.

This clonotype came up many times. The rearrangement links TRBV12-3 or TRBV12-4 to TRBJ1-5; D unresolved. With 6 bases removed from V and 5 bases from J, the gap between germline ends came to 8 bases. This CDR3 spans 12 amino acids. The CDR3 here is CASRSGDQPQHF. CDR3 bases: TGTGCCAGCAGATCCGGAGATCAGCCCCAGCATTTT.